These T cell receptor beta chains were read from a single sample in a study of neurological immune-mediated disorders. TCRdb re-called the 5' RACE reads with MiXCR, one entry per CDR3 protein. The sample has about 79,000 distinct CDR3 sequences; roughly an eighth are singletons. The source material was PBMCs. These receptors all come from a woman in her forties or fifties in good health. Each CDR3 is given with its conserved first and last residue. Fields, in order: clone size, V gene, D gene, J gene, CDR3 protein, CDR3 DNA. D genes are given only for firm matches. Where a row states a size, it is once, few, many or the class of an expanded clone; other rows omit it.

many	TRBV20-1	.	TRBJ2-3	CSAILGNPRDTQYF	TGCAGTGCTATCCTAGGGAACCCTCGGGATACGCAGTATTTT
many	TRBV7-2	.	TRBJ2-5	CASSFWTGEETQYF	TGTGCCAGCAGCTTTTGGACTGGGGAAGAGACCCAGTACTTC
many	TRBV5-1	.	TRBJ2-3	CASYEADTQYF	TGCGCCAGCTACGAAGCAGATACGCAGTATTTT
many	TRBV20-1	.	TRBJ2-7	CSAGLLPSSYEQYF	TGCAGTGCTGGACTTTTACCGAGCTCCTACGAGCAGTACTTC
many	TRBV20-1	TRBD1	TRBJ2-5	CSAKTQGAGETQYF	TGCAGTGCTAAGACACAGGGGGCTGGAGAGACCCAGTACTTC
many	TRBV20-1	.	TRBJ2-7	CSARGPGHLKTYEQYF	TGCAGTGCTAGGGGACCAGGACACCTAAAGACCTACGAGCAGTACTTC
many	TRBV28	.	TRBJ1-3	CASSAGGGDGNTIYF	TGTGCCAGCTCTGCCGGGGGGGGGGACGGAAACACCATATATTTT
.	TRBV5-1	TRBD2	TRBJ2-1	CASSRLASSYTEQFF	TGCGCCAGCAGTAGACTAGCAAGCTCCTACACTGAGCAGTTCTTC
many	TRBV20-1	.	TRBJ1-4	CSAPIARTNEKLFF	TGCAGTGCTCCCATCGCGCGAACTAATGAAAAACTGTTTTTT
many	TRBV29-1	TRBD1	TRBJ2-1	CSAPPRGGQGRSYNEQFF	TGCAGCGCACCTCCCAGGGGGGGACAGGGTCGGTCCTACAATGAGCAGTTCTTC
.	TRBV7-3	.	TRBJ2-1	CASSLRTGEQFF	TGTGCCAGCAGCTTAAGGACTGGTGAGCAGTTCTTC
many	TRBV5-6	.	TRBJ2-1	CASSLGRRGSYNEQFF	TGTGCCAGCAGCTTGGGGCGGAGGGGGTCCTACAATGAGCAGTTCTTC
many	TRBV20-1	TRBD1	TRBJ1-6	CSARPGRQGDSPLHF	TGCAGTGCTAGACCTGGTCGGCAGGGGGATTCACCCCTCCACTTT
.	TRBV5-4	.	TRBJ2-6	CASSLDLQGAGANVLTF	TGTGCCAGCAGCTTGGATTTACAGGGAGCTGGGGCCAACGTCCTGACTTTC
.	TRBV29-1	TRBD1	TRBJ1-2	CSVPGQGFYTF	TGCAGCGTTCCGGGACAGGGCTTCTACACCTTC